The present TCR beta chain was sequenced within a study of shared clonotypes between healthy human individuals. Across the study: Researchers drew samples from two women and a few men aged 18 to 49.

Germline loops: CDR1 MGHRA, CDR2 YSYEKL. V lost 5 bases to trimming and J lost 2 bases, with 10 bases between them. The CDR3 length is 14 residues. Authors' analysis steps: Filtering differed, since immunoSEQ gave only junction sequences and no quality scores. The repertoire was sequenced with immunoSEQ multiplex PCR; TCRdb's copy has only in-frame clones and lacks some. V and J calls plus clone size are reproduced from that table; the DNA served to infer D and trimming. The sample lists hundreds of thousands of clones, around 78% occurring once. This clonotype originated in a woman aged 40-49 years in good health. Some clones in this sample may be carry-over from other donors' samples. This chain links TRBV4-1 with TRBJ2-1, with D possibly being TRBD2 (6 bases). Sequenced material: PBMCs. CDR3 sequence: CASSLGLPYNEQFF. CDR3 DNA sequence: TGCGCCAGCAGCTTAGGACTACCCTACAATGAGCAGTTCTTC.